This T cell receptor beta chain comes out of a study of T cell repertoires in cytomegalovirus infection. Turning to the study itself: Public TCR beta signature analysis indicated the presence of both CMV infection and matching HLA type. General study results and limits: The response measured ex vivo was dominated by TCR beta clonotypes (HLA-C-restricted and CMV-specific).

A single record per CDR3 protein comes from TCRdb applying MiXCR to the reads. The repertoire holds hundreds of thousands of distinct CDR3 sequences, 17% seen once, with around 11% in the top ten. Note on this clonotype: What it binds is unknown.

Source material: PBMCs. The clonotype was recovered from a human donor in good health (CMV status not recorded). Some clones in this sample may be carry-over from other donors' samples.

In nucleotides, the CDR3 is TGTGCCAGCAGTTCTGGGACAGGGAAGACAGATACGCAGTATTTT. It translates to CASSSGTGKTDTQYF. This chain links TRBV6-5 with TRBJ2-3, with 9 bases matching TRBD1. The CDR3 is 15 residues long. J gave up 3 bases and V 4 bases, and 5 bases lay outside the gene matches. Per germline, CDR1 MNHEY and CDR2 SVGAGI.